This TCR beta chain was documented in a study of blood T cell repertoires in COVID-19. Across the study: COVID-19 samples collected from the United States, Italy and Spain covered acute and convalescent phases.

This CDR3 region has 14 residues. CDR1 SSHAT and CDR2 FNYEAQ come from the germline V gene (reference sequence). Patients in Seattle were enrolled during active infection, then followed longitudinally. As handled by the study authors: Amplifying reference gene primers gave estimates of nucleated cell counts. Generated by immunoSEQ multiplex PCR, the TCRdb table keeps only in-frame clones and is missing some. V and J calls plus clone size are reproduced from that table; the DNA served to infer D and trimming. The profile covers 200,000 to 300,000 clones, with roughly 79% appearing a single time and around 7% taken by the ten largest. Remarks on this clone: The germline gene is not matched at one end of the junction; a read error may be the cause.

V and J are TRBV7-7 and TRBJ2-5, with D possibly being TRBD2 (6 bases). Sequencing was done on a sample of peripheral blood. The TCR comes from a woman older than 75 with COVID-19, enrolled during active disease. CDR3 loop: CASSSSGLQETQYF. The CDR3 nucleotides read TGTGCTAGCAGCAGCAGCGGGCTCCAAGAGACCCAGTACTTC.